This T cell receptor (beta chain) was captured by sequencing in a study of cytomegalovirus exposure and HLA in healthy donors. 13 Jbeta primers and 60 Vbeta primers were used for the PCR. Clones were sequenced by immunoSEQ multiplex PCR, and TCRdb holds only the in-frame ones, with some missing. The sample holds about 150,000 clones, over 70% seen once. This clone was picked up a small number of times. The sample was PBMCs. The TCR sequence derives from a man aged 30 to 45 in good health and CMV-seronegative.

The CDR3 DNA is TGTGCCATCAGTGAGTCGAAAGCCGGGTCCCCCACCATATATTTT. Its translation: CAISESKAGSPTIYF. The chain joins TRBV10-3 to TRBJ1-3; D is undetermined. The CDR3 has 15 residues. The V end lost 0 bases, the J end lost 9 bases, and 15 bases lay between the germline ends. Germline CDR1 is ENHRY and CDR2 is SYGVKD.